The sequence of this TCR beta chain was determined in a study of post-analysis software for immune sequencing data (dated by TCRdb to between 2015 and 2016). As for the study more broadly: Recorded disease courses included relapsing-remitting, secondary progressive and progressive-relapsing multiple sclerosis, with some patients lacking subtype annotation. The patient repertoires were compared against fewer than twelve previously published healthy control repertoires obtained from donors aged 6 to 25 years. A subset of samples was prepared in parallel using single-end sample barcoding, then pooled and co-amplified after Illumina adapter ligation.

In this sample, this clonotype turned up once. Its recognized antigen is unknown. No base quality values were provided; no much bigger clone lies one nucleotide off. The library was obtained by PCR. For sequencing, an Illumina HiSeq 2500 was employed. Unique molecular identifiers were incorporated into TCR beta cDNA libraries to reduce PCR and sequencing biases. Per 1 to 10 million input T cells, approximately 500,000 cDNA molecules were obtained, such that each molecule approximated one T cell. The same protocol used for the earlier healthy control dataset was applied to prepare and sequence the patient libraries. Samples belonging to the same batch were prepared together, multiplexed and sequenced on a shared HiSeq lane. On the study's bioinformatics: Raw barcoded reads were processed with MIGEC, and single-read molecular identifier groups were discarded before consensus assembly and CDR3 extraction. VDJtools was used for post-analysis of the clonotype tables, with diversity normalized by down-sampling every dataset to the smallest sample size. Repertoire overlap clustering matched CDR3 amino acid but not nucleotide sequences to correct batch-related cross-sample contamination. TCRdb reprocessed the public reads (quality trimming at Q25 with fastp, clone calling with MiXCR) and kept in-frame beta chains. Under each unique CDR3 protein, matching rows form one entry showing the most common genes and DNA. TCRdb, rather than the study authors, made the V and J calls. Counted in this sample were about 820,000 distinct CDR3 sequences; 53% of them appeared once. The top ten clones comprise about 4.8% of the sample.

To demonstrate the VDJtools post-analysis software, the study profiled TCR beta repertoires from the peripheral blood of approximately twelve young patients with multiple sclerosis. Multiple sclerosis patients were children and adolescents aged roughly 6 to 17 years. Study-wide findings and limitations: The control group was slightly older than the multiple sclerosis patient group. When samples were clustered directly using the F measure, samples prepared in the same batch co-clustered strongly, which prompted a batch-effect correction. Multiple sclerosis patients had significantly lower normalized Chao1 diversity than controls, a result that suggests substantial peripheral T-cell clonal expansion.

The sample consisted of blood. This receptor was identified in a girl aged 5 to 17 with multiple sclerosis.

Read as DNA, the sequence is TGTGCCAGCACCCCTAGGAACTCCTACAATGAGCAGTTCTTC. The encoded protein is CASTPRNSYNEQFF. The chain joins TRBV13 to TRBJ2-1, with no D gene named confidently. From its cysteine to its phenylalanine, the CDR3 spans 14 amino acids. CDR3 DNA only is kept here, 42 bases in frame from base 1. CDR1 and CDR2, looked up from the germline V gene (reference sequence), are PRHDT and FYEKMQ. Trimming at the junction amounts to 7 bases on V and 0 bases on J, and the germline ends lie 10 bases apart.